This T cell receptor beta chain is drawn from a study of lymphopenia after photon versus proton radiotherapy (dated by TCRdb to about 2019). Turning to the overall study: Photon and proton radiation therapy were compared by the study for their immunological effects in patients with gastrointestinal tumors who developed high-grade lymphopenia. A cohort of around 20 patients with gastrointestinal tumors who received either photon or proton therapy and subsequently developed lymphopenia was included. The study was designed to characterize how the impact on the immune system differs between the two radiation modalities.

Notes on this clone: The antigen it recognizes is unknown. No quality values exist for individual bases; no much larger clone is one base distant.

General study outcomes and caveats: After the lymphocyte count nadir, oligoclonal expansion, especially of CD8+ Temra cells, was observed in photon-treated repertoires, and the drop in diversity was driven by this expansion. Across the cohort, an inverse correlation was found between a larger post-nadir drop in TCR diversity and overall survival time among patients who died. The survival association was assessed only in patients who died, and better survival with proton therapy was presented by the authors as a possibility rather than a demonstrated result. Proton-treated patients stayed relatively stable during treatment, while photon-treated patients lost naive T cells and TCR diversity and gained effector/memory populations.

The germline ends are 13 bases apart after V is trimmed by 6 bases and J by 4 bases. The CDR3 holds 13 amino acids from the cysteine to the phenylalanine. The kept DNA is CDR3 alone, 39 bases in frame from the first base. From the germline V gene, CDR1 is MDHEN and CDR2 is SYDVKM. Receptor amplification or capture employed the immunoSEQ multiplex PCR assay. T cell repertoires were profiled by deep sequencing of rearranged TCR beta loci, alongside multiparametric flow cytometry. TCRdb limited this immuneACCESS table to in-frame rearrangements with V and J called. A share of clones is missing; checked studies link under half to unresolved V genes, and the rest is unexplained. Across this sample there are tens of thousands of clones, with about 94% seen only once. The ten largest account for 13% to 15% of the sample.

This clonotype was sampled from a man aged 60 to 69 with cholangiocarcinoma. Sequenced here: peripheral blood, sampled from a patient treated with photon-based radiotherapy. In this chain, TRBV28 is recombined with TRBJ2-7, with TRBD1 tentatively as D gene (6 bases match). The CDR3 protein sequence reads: CASSPGGWYEQYF. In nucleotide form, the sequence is TGTGCCAGCAGCCCTGGGGGCTGGTACGAGCAGTACTTC.